These T cell receptor beta chains were read from a single sample in a study of cytomegalovirus exposure and HLA in healthy donors. TCRdb's copy holds only in-frame clones and misses some; the assay was immunoSEQ multiplex PCR. The sample has approximately 210,000 clones; about 85% are singletons. The specimen was PBMCs. Receptors originate from a woman aged 45-65 years in good health and CMV-seronegative. The CDR3 runs from the conserved cysteine through the conserved F or W. The D gene is left open where the match is weak. Expanded clones are given a class, and other clones once, few, many or no size at all.

j_gene: TRBJ2-7; abundance: .; len: 15; d_gene: .; v_gene: TRBV4-1; CDR3nt: TGCGCCAGCAGCCTCCGAAATTCCGGGAGCTACGAGCAGTACTTC; CDR3aa: CASSLRNSGSYEQYF
j_gene: TRBJ2-7; abundance: .; len: 14; d_gene: .; v_gene: TRBV19; CDR3nt: TGTGCCAGTAGTTTACGCTTGGGCCACTACGAGCAGTACTTC; CDR3aa: CASSLRLGHYEQYF
j_gene: TRBJ2-3; abundance: .; len: 16; d_gene: TRBD2; v_gene: TRBV4-2; CDR3nt: TGTGCCAGCAGCCAACTAGCGGGAGGGGGTACAGATACGCAGTATTTT; CDR3aa: CASSQLAGGGTDTQYF
j_gene: TRBJ2-7; abundance: .; len: 14; d_gene: .; v_gene: TRBV7-6; CDR3nt: TGTGCCAGCAGCTTAACTAGTAAGGGCTACGAGCAGTACTTC; CDR3aa: CASSLTSKGYEQYF
j_gene: TRBJ1-6; abundance: .; len: 14; d_gene: .; v_gene: TRBV19; CDR3nt: TGTGCCAGTAGGTTTACCGCGGATAATTCACCCCTCCACTTT; CDR3aa: CASRFTADNSPLHF
j_gene: TRBJ2-7; abundance: .; len: 16; d_gene: TRBD2; v_gene: TRBV6-6; CDR3nt: TGTGCCAGCAGTTACGACGGCGGCAGGGACTACTACGAGCAGTACTTC; CDR3aa: CASSYDGGRDYYEQYF
j_gene: TRBJ1-3; abundance: once; len: 15; d_gene: .; v_gene: TRBV7-2; CDR3nt: TGTGCCAGCAGCCCACTACTTAGCTCTGGAAACACCATATATTTT; CDR3aa: CASSPLLSSGNTIYF
j_gene: TRBJ2-7; abundance: few; len: 13; d_gene: TRBD1; v_gene: TRBV27; CDR3nt: TGTGCCAGCAGACCTCAAAAGGAGGGACAGGAGGACTTC; CDR3aa: CASRPQKEGQEDF
j_gene: TRBJ1-5; abundance: .; len: 17; d_gene: .; v_gene: TRBV7-2; CDR3nt: TGTGCCAGCAGCCTAGGGGTGGGGGCTGAAGGCAATCAGCCCCAGCATTTT; CDR3aa: CASSLGVGAEGNQPQHF
j_gene: TRBJ1-6; abundance: .; len: 15; d_gene: TRBD1; v_gene: TRBV7-3; CDR3nt: TGTGCCAGCAGCTTGGACAGGGGTGGTAATTCACCCCTCCACTTT; CDR3aa: CASSLDRGGNSPLHF
j_gene: TRBJ2-1; abundance: few; len: 11; d_gene: .; v_gene: TRBV11-2; CDR3nt: TGTGCCAGCAGCTTAACGGGTGAGCAGTTCTTC; CDR3aa: CASSLTGEQFF
j_gene: TRBJ2-1; abundance: .; len: 15; d_gene: TRBD1; v_gene: TRBV5-6; CDR3nt: TGTGCCAGCAGCGGAACCAGGGGGCCCTACAATGAGCAGTTCTTC; CDR3aa: CASSGTRGPYNEQFF
j_gene: TRBJ2-7; abundance: .; len: 16; d_gene: TRBD2; v_gene: TRBV4-3; CDR3nt: TGCGCCAGCAGCCCGTGGGGGGGGACGATCATCTACGAGCAGTACTTC; CDR3aa: CASSPWGGTIIYEQYF
j_gene: TRBJ1-2; abundance: few; len: 14; d_gene: TRBD1; v_gene: TRBV5-1; CDR3nt: TGCGCCAGCAGCTTGGGCGGGACAGCCTATGGCTACACCTTC; CDR3aa: CASSLGGTAYGYTF
j_gene: TRBJ2-1; abundance: .; len: 11; d_gene: .; v_gene: TRBV29-1; CDR3nt: TGCAGCGTTGAAGATCCGGGTCATCAGTTCTTC; CDR3aa: CSVEDPGHQFF
j_gene: TRBJ1-4; abundance: .; len: 15; d_gene: TRBD1; v_gene: TRBV5-6; CDR3nt: TGTGCCAGCAGCTTGGAAACAGGGGTGGGGGAAAAACTGTTTTTT; CDR3aa: CASSLETGVGEKLFF
j_gene: TRBJ2-1; abundance: .; len: 14; d_gene: .; v_gene: TRBV7-9; CDR3nt: TGTGCCAGCAGCCGCGCCGAGGGCTACAATGAGCAGTTCTTC; CDR3aa: CASSRAEGYNEQFF
j_gene: TRBJ2-7; abundance: once; len: 18; d_gene: .; v_gene: TRBV1; CDR3nt: TGCACCAGCAGCCACAAGGACTATCCGATACGGCCTTTGTACGAGCAGTACTTC; CDR3aa: CTSSHKDYPIRPLYEQYF
j_gene: TRBJ2-7; abundance: .; len: 12; d_gene: TRBD2; v_gene: TRBV7-2; CDR3nt: TGTGCCAGCAGCTCCGGACTAGTCGAGCAGTACTTC; CDR3aa: CASSSGLVEQYF
j_gene: TRBJ1-5; abundance: .; len: 14; d_gene: .; v_gene: TRBV5-6; CDR3nt: TGTGCCAGCAGCTTGGCAGTAGCCGGTCAGCCCCAGCATTTT; CDR3aa: CASSLAVAGQPQHF
j_gene: TRBJ1-1; abundance: few; len: 14; d_gene: TRBD1; v_gene: TRBV6-5; CDR3nt: TGTGCCAGCAGTCCCCACAGGGGGAACACTGAAGCTTTCTTT; CDR3aa: CASSPHRGNTEAFF
j_gene: TRBJ2-5; abundance: .; len: 16; d_gene: TRBD2; v_gene: TRBV2; CDR3nt: TGTGCCAGCAGTGCGCGACTAGCGGGGACCCAAGAGACCCAGTACTTC; CDR3aa: CASSARLAGTQETQYF
j_gene: TRBJ1-1; abundance: .; len: 16; d_gene: TRBD1; v_gene: TRBV11-2; CDR3nt: TGTGCCAGCAGCTTAGCCTCCGGGACAGGGAGGGTGGGAGCTTTCTTT; CDR3aa: CASSLASGTGRVGAFF
j_gene: TRBJ2-2; abundance: .; len: 15; d_gene: .; v_gene: TRBV6-6; CDR3nt: TGTGCCAGCAGCCGCACCGCGACGAACACCGGGGAGCTGTTTTTT; CDR3aa: CASSRTATNTGELFF
j_gene: TRBJ2-3; abundance: .; len: 16; d_gene: .; v_gene: TRBV4-1; CDR3nt: TGCGCCAGCAGCCTCCTCCCGGGACAAGTTGGACATACGCAGTATTTT; CDR3aa: CASSLLPGQVGHTQYF
j_gene: TRBJ2-3; abundance: .; len: 16; d_gene: .; v_gene: TRBV7-2; CDR3nt: TGTGCCAGCAGCTCCCGAAAGCCAGGGGCTATGGATACGCAGTATTTT; CDR3aa: CASSSRKPGAMDTQYF
j_gene: TRBJ2-7; abundance: .; len: 13; d_gene: .; v_gene: TRBV7-6; CDR3nt: TGTGCCAGCAGCTTAGTATCGGGGAACGAGCAGTACTTC; CDR3aa: CASSLVSGNEQYF
j_gene: TRBJ1-1; abundance: .; len: 15; d_gene: .; v_gene: TRBV6-1; CDR3nt: TGTGCCAGCAGTACCGGACAGTGGTTGAACACTGAAGCTTTCTTT; CDR3aa: CASSTGQWLNTEAFF
j_gene: TRBJ1-4; abundance: few; len: 15; d_gene: .; v_gene: TRBV11-2; CDR3nt: TGTGCCAGCAGCTTAGTAGGCAGGGCGGACGAAAAACTGTTTTTT; CDR3aa: CASSLVGRADEKLFF
j_gene: TRBJ2-1; abundance: once; len: 14; d_gene: .; v_gene: TRBV11-3; CDR3nt: TGTGCCAGCAGCCCCCGCTTCAGGGGTAATGAGCAGTTCTTC; CDR3aa: CASSPRFRGNEQFF
j_gene: TRBJ2-7; abundance: once; len: 13; d_gene: .; v_gene: TRBV5-1; CDR3nt: TGCGCCAGCAGCTTACAGGGGGACTACGAGCGGTACTTC; CDR3aa: CASSLQGDYERYF